This T cell receptor (beta chain) was captured by sequencing in a study of cytomegalovirus exposure and HLA in healthy donors. Study results and limitations: Researchers left out some V segments, among them TRBV6-2 and TRBV6-3, as indistinguishable.

The PCR ran on 60 Vbeta and 13 Jbeta primers. TCRdb's table, derived via immunoSEQ multiplex PCR, lists solely in-frame clones and lacks some. The table has about 150,000 clones, 80% seen once; the top ten hold 9.5% to 15%. About this clone: Its target is unknown.

Trimming removed 5 bases from V and 1 base from J; junction bases left unmatched: 4. The CDR3 sequence is 15 residues long. Germline-derived CDR1 and CDR2 are MNHEY and SMNVEV (reference sequence). V usage is TRBV27 and J usage is TRBJ1-1, with 10 bases fitting TRBD1. Sequenced sample: PBMCs. The TCR was taken from a man aged 30 to 39 in good health and CMV-seropositive. The CDR3 region is CASSIRQGANTEAFF. As DNA, the CDR3 is TGTGCCAGCAGTATTCGACAGGGGGCGAACACTGAAGCTTTCTTT.